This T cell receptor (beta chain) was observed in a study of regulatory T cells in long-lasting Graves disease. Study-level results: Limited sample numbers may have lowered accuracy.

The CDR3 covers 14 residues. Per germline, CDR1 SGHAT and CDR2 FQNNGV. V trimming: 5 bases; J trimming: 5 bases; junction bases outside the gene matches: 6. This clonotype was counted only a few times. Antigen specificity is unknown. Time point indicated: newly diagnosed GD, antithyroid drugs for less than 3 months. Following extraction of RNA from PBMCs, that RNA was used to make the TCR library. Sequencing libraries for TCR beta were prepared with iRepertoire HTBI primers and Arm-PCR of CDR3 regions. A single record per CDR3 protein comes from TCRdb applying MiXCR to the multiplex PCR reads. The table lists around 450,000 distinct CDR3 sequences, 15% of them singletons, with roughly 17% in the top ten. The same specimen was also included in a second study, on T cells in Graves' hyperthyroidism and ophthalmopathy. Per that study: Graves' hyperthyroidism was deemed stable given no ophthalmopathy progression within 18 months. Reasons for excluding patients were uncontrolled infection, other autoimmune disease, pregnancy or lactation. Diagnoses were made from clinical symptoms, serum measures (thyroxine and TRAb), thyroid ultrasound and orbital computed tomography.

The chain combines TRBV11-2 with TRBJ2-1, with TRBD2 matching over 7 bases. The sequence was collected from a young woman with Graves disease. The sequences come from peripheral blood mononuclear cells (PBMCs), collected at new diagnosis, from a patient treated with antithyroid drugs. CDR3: CASSHRDYDNEQFF. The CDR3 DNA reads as TGTGCCAGCAGCCATCGGGACTACGACAATGAGCAGTTCTTC.